A single sample gave rise to the 15 T cell receptor beta chains below, sequenced in a study of cytomegalovirus exposure and HLA in healthy donors. PCR involved 60 Vbeta and 13 Jbeta primers. The protocol was immunoSEQ multiplex PCR, while the TCRdb copy is restricted to in-frame clones and leaves out a portion. The table records around 100,000 clones, roughly 80% of them present only once. Sequenced sample: PBMCs. These TCRs come from a woman aged 40 to 50 in good health and CMV-seropositive.

The J gene is TRBJ2-2, the V gene TRBV5-1; 8 bases agree with TRBD2. Trimming cost V 0 bases and J 4 bases; bases outside gene matches: 8. This CDR3 has 17 amino acids. Germline V CDR1 and CDR2: SGHRS, YFSETQ. The CDR3 region has the DNA TGCGCCAGCAGCTTGGCCAGGGTTGGGACTAGCACCGGGGAGCTGTTTTTT. This codes for CASSLARVGTSTGELFF.

The gene calls are TRBV4-3 and TRBJ2-1, with a possible D match to TRBD1 (7 bases). The CDR3 extends over 17 amino acids. Germline V gene lookup returns CDR1 LGHNA and CDR2 YSLEER. The V and J ends lost 0 bases and 8 bases respectively, with 20 bases between them. The CDR3 sequence is CASSQDRGAGRMDEQFF. CDR3 in DNA: TGCGCCAGCAGCCAAGACAGGGGGGCGGGTAGAATGGATGAGCAGTTCTTC.

This rearrangement joins TRBV15 to TRBJ2-7; D perhaps matches TRBD2 (5 bases). Germline values: CDR1 LNHNV, CDR2 YYDKDF (reference sequence). The CDR3 is 14 residues long. Trimming removed 3 bases at V and 6 bases at J, with 15 bases between. CDR3 amino acids: CATSSDYTQFEQYF. The CDR3 nucleotides are TGTGCCACCAGCAGTGACTACACCCAGTTCGAGCAGTACTTC.

The genes are TRBV7-2 and TRBJ2-2, with 7 nucleotides matching TRBD2. The junction had 7 bases not matched to a gene; V was cut back by 3 bases and J by 6 bases. Germline loops: CDR1 SGHTA, CDR2 FQGNSA. The CDR3 consists of 15 residues. The DNA of the CDR3 is TGTGCCAGCAGCTTTCCGGGACTAACGCCCGGGGAGCTGTTTTTT. It yields the protein CASSFPGLTPGELFF.

This clone appeared a single time. V is TRBV10-3 and J is TRBJ2-3, with D possibly being TRBD2 (6 bases). The germline V and J ends were trimmed by 2 bases and 2 bases, with 17 bases remaining between them. In germline, CDR1 is ENHRY, CDR2 SYGVKD. The CDR3 loop spans 17 amino acids. The CDR3 bases are TGTGCCATCAGTGAGCCCGCTGGGCGGGGCCCCACAGATACGCAGTATTTT. Its protein is CAISEPAGRGPTDTQYF.

The CDR3 is CASSRVFQETQYF. In nucleotides, the CDR3 is TGTGCCAGCAGCCGGGTCTTTCAAGAGACCCAGTACTTC. The V gene is TRBV5-5, the J gene TRBJ2-5; D is unresolved. The CDR3 runs 13 residues. Trimming removed 4 bases at V and 2 bases at J, with 9 bases between. Germline V lookup: CDR1 SGHKS, CDR2 YYEKEE (reference sequence). The variable domain in full, with the rest retrieved from reference TRBV5-5 and TRBJ2-5, is DAGVTQSPTHLIKTRGQQVTLRCSPISGHKSVSWYQQVLGQGPQFIFQYYEKEERGRGNFPDRFSARQFPNYSSELNVNALLLGDSALYLCASSRVFQETQYFGPGTRLLVL.

This chain uses TRBV28 with TRBJ2-5; perhaps TRBD2 as D (5 bases). The DNA end favors TRBJ2-7, so the J call may be wrong. The CDR3 covers 14 residues. CDR1 is MDHEN and CDR2 is SYDVKM in the germline V gene. CDR3 region: CASSPPGIPYEQYF. The CDR3 bases are TGTGCCAGCAGTCCGCCGGGAATTCCCTACGAGCAGTACTTC.

The chain has TRBV4-3 and TRBJ2-7, with 8 positions matching TRBD2. V shed 0 bases and J 5 bases; nucleotides not matched to a gene: 9. The V gene's germline CDR1 is LGHNA and CDR2 YSLEER. The CDR3 covers 16 residues. DNA for the CDR3: TGCGCCAGCAGCCAAGATAGGGGACTAGTTACTGACGAGCAGTACTTC. It codes for CASSQDRGLVTDEQYF.

The chain joins TRBV19 to TRBJ2-2; maybe TRBD1 (5 bases). Trimming took 0 bases from V and 1 from J, leaving 6 bases between them. CDR3 size: 15 residues. Germline V gene data show CDR1 as LNHDA and CDR2 as SQIVND (reference sequence). The CDR3 protein is CASSIDRGNTGELFF. As DNA, the CDR3 is TGTGCCAGTAGTATAGATAGGGGGAACACCGGGGAGCTGTTTTTT.

This chain connects TRBV18 to TRBJ2-4; D possibly corresponds to TRBD1 (6 bases). V shed 3 bases and J shed 6 bases, with 12 bases lying between them. The CDR3 is 14 residues long. CDR1 KGHSH and CDR2 LQKENI come from the germline V gene. The CDR3 region has the DNA TGTGCCAGCTCACCCGGACAGAACCTAAACATTCAGTACTTC. Translation gives CASSPGQNLNIQYF.

The CDR3 DNA follows: TGTGCCAGCAGCTCCCGACTAGGTCCGGATACGCAGTATTTT. Translation gives CASSSRLGPDTQYF. The chain carries TRBV7-3 and TRBJ2-3, with D possibly being TRBD2 (6 bases). Germline CDR1 is SGHTA and CDR2 is FQGTGA. This CDR3 region has 14 residues. Trimming pared 4 bases from V and 6 bases from J, leaving 14 bases between.

This clone has more than one count but fewer than ten. V usage is TRBV7-9 and J usage is TRBJ1-1; perhaps TRBD1 as D (5 bases). The V and J ends lost 4 bases and 1 base respectively, with 13 bases between them. The CDR3 sequence is 15 residues long. CDR1 SEHNR and CDR2 FQNEAQ come from the germline V gene (reference sequence). This chain's CDR3 is CASSWGTGGNTEAFF. DNA of the CDR3: TGTGCCAGCAGCTGGGGGACGGGGGGGAACACTGAAGCTTTCTTT. Complete variable domain (other parts from reference TRBV7-9 and TRBJ1-1): DTGVSQNPRHKITKRGQNVTFRCDPISEHNRLYWYRQTLGQGPEFLTYFQNEAQLEKSRLLSDRFSAERPKGSFSTLEIQRTEQGDSAMYLCASSWGTGGNTEAFFGQGTRLTVV.

This chain joins TRBV10-3 and TRBJ2-5, with TRBD2 identical over 7 bases. The J call is doubtful: the DNA matches TRBJ2-7 better. The germline gives CDR1 ENHRY, CDR2 SYGVKD. The CDR3 extends over 14 amino acids. The DNA of the CDR3 is TGTGCCATCAAAACCGGCGGGGGAGCCTACGAGCAGTACTTC. Protein sequence: CAIKTGGGAYEQYF.

V usage is TRBV6-1 and J usage is TRBJ2-3, with 8 bases fitting TRBD2. Unmatched junction bases numbered 10, after V lost 1 base and J lost 1 base. CDR3 length: 18 amino acids. Germline values: CDR1 MNHNS, CDR2 SASEGT. The CDR3 reads CASSEGSGSPGGTDTQYF. The CDR3 coding sequence is TGTGCCAGCAGTGAAGGGAGCGGGAGCCCGGGGGGCACAGATACGCAGTATTTT.

This rearrangement joins TRBV29-1 to TRBJ2-5; the D gene is possibly TRBD1 (5 bases). The J call may be in error: the DNA end matches TRBJ2-7 better. This CDR3 is 12 amino acids long. In germline, CDR1 is SQVTM, CDR2 ANQGSEA. The CDR3 DNA is TGCAGCGCATCGGGCAGGGATAACGAGCAGTACTTC. Amino acid sequence: CSASGRDNEQYF.